These 21 T cell receptor beta chains were all obtained from the same sample, sequenced in a study of T cells in Graves' hyperthyroidism and ophthalmopathy. Amplification targeted TCR beta CDR3 regions from RNA transcripts. HTBI primers drove first-round RT-PCR of the TCR CDR3. TCRdb ran MiXCR on the multiplex PCR reads and lists one entry per CDR3 protein. The data hold about 720,000 distinct CDR3 sequences, with under 20% observed a single time. The sequencing input was blood. The receptors were sampled from a woman aged 50 to 65 with Graves' hyperthyroidism that later progressed to Graves' ophthalmopathy.

The table lists this clonotype with many counts. The V and J genes are TRBV30 and TRBJ1-2, with D possibly TRBD1 on 5 matching bases. Germline CDR1 and CDR2: GTSNPN and SVGIG (reference sequence). CDR3 size: 13 residues. Trimming cost V 7 bases and J 4 bases, with 16 bases left between them. In nucleotides, the CDR3 is TGTGCCTTCTATGAGGGGTTGGCCTATGGCTACACCTTC. It codes for CAFYEGLAYGYTF.

This sequence joins TRBV7-3 and TRBJ1-2; tentatively, D is TRBD1 (6 bases). V dropped 5 bases and J dropped 5 bases, with 24 bases sitting between them. This CDR3 is built from 17 residues. Germline CDR1 and CDR2: SGHTA and FQGTGA. The DNA of the CDR3 is TGTGCCAGCAGCCAAGGGACAAAGGGGAGGGCCCCTTATGGCTACACCTTC. Amino acid sequence: CASSQGTKGRAPYGYTF.

This clonotype appeared many times. CDR3 nucleotides: TGCAGTGCTGACTACGACGGCCGCTCCTACAATGAGCAGTTCTTC. Its protein is CSADYDGRSYNEQFF. The chain recombines TRBV20-1 with TRBJ2-1; D might be TRBD2 (5 bases). The CDR3 contains 15 residues. Germline assignment: CDR1 DFQATT and CDR2 SNEGSKA (reference sequence). Trimming shortened V by 5 bases and J by 0 bases, and 14 bases separated the two germline ends.

This clonotype occurred a few times. The rearrangement links TRBV27 to TRBJ2-1; 12 nucleotides match TRBD1. Per the germline V gene, CDR1 is MNHEY and CDR2 is SMNVEV (reference sequence). The CDR3 loop spans 13 amino acids. Trimming took 8 bases from V and 9 from J; bases not matched to a gene: 5. This CDR3 is CASGDRGLGEQFF. The CDR3 DNA is TGTGCCAGCGGGGACAGGGGGCTCGGTGAGCAGTTCTTC.

The V and J genes are TRBV3-1 and TRBJ2-2; TRBD1 or TRBD2 may be the D gene (6 bases each). Trimming removed 1 base from V and 7 bases from J, with 19 bases in between. The CDR3 is 17 amino acids. The germline gives CDR1 LGHDT, CDR2 YNNKEL (reference sequence). CDR3 amino acids: CASSQGGVRGQDGELFF. DNA of the CDR3: TGTGCCAGCAGCCAAGGTGGGGTCCGGGGGCAGGACGGGGAGCTGTTTTTT.

The chain employs TRBV12-3 or TRBV12-4 and TRBJ1-2, with TRBD1 as a possible D gene (5 bases). CDR3 length equals 16 residues. Trimming pared 6 bases from V and 2 bases from J, leaving 19 bases between. The CDR3 DNA follows: TGTGCCAGCAGCCAAGTTCTCGGGACGGGAAACTATGGCTACACCTTC. Its protein product is CASSQVLGTGNYGYTF.

The sample holds many counts of this clonotype. The chain carries TRBV12-3 or TRBV12-4 and TRBJ1-6; D call uncertain. CDR3 length: 13 residues. V was trimmed by 5 bases and J by 6 bases, leaving 8 bases between them. The CDR3 DNA sequence: TGTGCCAGCAGTGTGGACCTTAATTCACCCCTCCACTTT. Protein sequence: CASSVDLNSPLHF.

There are many counts of this clonotype. V is TRBV5-1 and J is TRBJ1-4; TRBD1 is a possible D gene (6 bases). Trimming removed 0 bases at V and 6 bases at J, with 12 bases between. In germline, CDR1 is SGHRS, CDR2 YFSETQ. The CDR3 runs 15 residues. DNA of the CDR3: TGCGCCAGCAGCTTGGACGCGACAGGCTATGAAAAACTGTTTTTT. This gives the protein CASSLDATGYEKLFF.

This clonotype has more than one count but fewer than ten. The gene calls are TRBV6-1 and TRBJ2-3; TRBD1 aligns across 7 bases. J gave up 2 bases and V 5 bases, and 7 bases lay outside the gene matches. Looked up from germline, CDR1 is MNHNS and CDR2 is SASEGT. The CDR3 has 15 amino acids. Here the CDR3 reads CASSKTGSLTDTQYF. CDR3 sequence (DNA): TGTGCCAGCAGTAAGACAGGGTCGCTCACAGATACGCAGTATTTT.

This clonotype was observed a handful of times. The chain links TRBV2 to TRBJ2-2; D perhaps matches TRBD1 (6 bases). Germline loops: CDR1 SNHLY, CDR2 FYNNEI. The CDR3 extends over 13 amino acids. Deletions cut 11 bases from V and 0 bases from J, with 10 bases between. CDR3 sequence: CAGGHSNTGELFF. DNA of the CDR3: TGTGCCGGGGGACACTCGAACACCGGGGAGCTGTTTTTT.

With regard to this clonotype: A much larger clone lies one base from this, so it may be a read error. In this CDR3 the conserved last residue, phenylalanine or tryptophan, is missing, so a read error is likely. The V gene is TRBV12-3 or TRBV12-4, the J gene TRBJ2-7; 11 nucleotides align to TRBD1. V shed 0 bases and J 2 bases; nucleotides not matched to a gene: 6. The CDR3 is 17 residues long. CDR3 residues: CASSLARGTGGAYEQYL. DNA of the CDR3: TGTGCCAGCAGTTTAGCGCGAGGGACAGGGGGGGCCTACGAGCAGTACCTC.

This clonotype was seen at least ten times. The chain recombines TRBV7-9 with TRBJ1-5; 9 bases map to TRBD1. The V segment lost 0 bases and the J segment 4 bases; nucleotides outside the gene matches: 7. CDR1 and CDR2 from the germline V gene are SEHNR and FQNEAQ (reference sequence). The CDR3 sequence is 17 residues long. The chain's CDR3 is CASSLAGTGGWNQPQHF. The CDR3 region has the DNA TGTGCCAGCAGCTTAGCGGGTACAGGGGGCTGGAATCAGCCCCAGCATTTT.

The V call is TRBV4-2, the J call TRBJ1-2; TRBD1 aligns across 8 bases. J gave up 8 bases and V 0 bases, and 11 bases lay outside the gene matches. CDR3 length equals 16 residues. Per the germline V gene, CDR1 is LGHNA and CDR2 is YNFKEQ. The CDR3: CASSQDLARGLEGYTF. DNA of the CDR3: TGTGCCAGCAGCCAAGATTTGGCCAGGGGGCTAGAGGGCTACACCTTC.

In its sample, this clonotype was seen many times. This sequence joins TRBV6-2 or TRBV6-3 and TRBJ2-5; weak D call: TRBD1 (5 bases). This CDR3 is 16 amino acids long. Deletions cut 0 bases from V and 5 bases from J, with 16 bases between. The germline V gene has CDR1 MNHEY and CDR2 SVGEGT. The CDR3 sequence: CASSYSEKGIRETQYF. In nucleotides, the CDR3 is TGTGCCAGCAGTTACTCGGAGAAGGGGATACGCGAGACCCAGTACTTC.

This clonotype has a handful of counts. The V and J genes are TRBV19 and TRBJ2-5; 8 nucleotides align to TRBD2. This CDR3 comprises 16 residues. Germline loops: CDR1 LNHDA, CDR2 SQIVND (reference sequence). The V segment lost 5 bases and the J segment 5 bases; nucleotides outside the gene matches: 13. DNA of the CDR3: TGTGCCAGTAGTCCGCGGGAGGAGCGGGGGTTGGAGACCCAGTACTTC. This gives the protein CASSPREERGLETQYF.

Many counts were recorded for this clonotype. The gene calls are TRBV9 and TRBJ2-1; 9 positions match TRBD2. The CDR3 extends over 16 amino acids. Germline V gene sequence: CDR1 SGDLS, CDR2 YYNGEE. V dropped 1 base and J dropped 0; count of bases not matched to a gene: 2. CDR3 sequence reads: CASSVFSGGSYNEQFF. CDR3 DNA: TGTGCCAGCAGCGTATTTAGCGGGGGCTCCTACAATGAGCAGTTCTTC.

The chain links TRBV4-1 to TRBJ1-1; no clear D gene. V was shortened by 4 bases and J by 5 bases, with 17 bases between the two germline ends. CDR1 is MGHRA, CDR2 YSYEKL, per germline. The CDR3 length is 15 residues. Here the CDR3 DNA reads TGCGCCAGCAGCCGACCCGCTGTGAGTAGGACTGAAGCTTTCTTT. It is translated as CASSRPAVSRTEAFF.

In this sample, this clonotype turned up many times. This chain joins TRBV6-1 and TRBJ1-1; D call uncertain. CDR3 length: 14 residues. V was cut by 5 bases and J by 1 base, with 11 bases left in between. CDR1 is MNHNS, CDR2 SASEGT, per germline. This chain's CDR3 is CASSRSAANTEAFF. CDR3 DNA sequence: TGTGCCAGCAGTCGATCCGCCGCGAACACTGAAGCTTTCTTT.

CDR3 protein: CASSIEDRSNYGYTF. CDR3 nucleotide sequence: TGTGCCAGTAGTATCGAGGACAGAAGTAACTATGGCTACACCTTC. The chain combines TRBV19 with TRBJ1-2, with a possible D match to TRBD1 (6 bases). Looked up from germline, CDR1 is LNHDA and CDR2 is SQIVND (reference sequence). V lost 3 bases to trimming and J lost 1 base, with 12 bases between them. This CDR3 is 15 amino acids long.

This clonotype was detected ten times or more. The V gene is TRBV7-8, the J gene TRBJ1-3; D ambiguous. The CDR3 consists of 15 residues. V dropped 1 base and J dropped 0 bases, with 7 bases sitting between them. From germline, CDR1 is SGHVS and CDR2 FQNEAQ. The CDR3, as DNA: TGTGCCAGCAGCTTAGGCTTCAACTCTGGAAACACCATATATTTT. It specifies CASSLGFNSGNTIYF.

This clonotype was counted only a few times. In DNA, the CDR3 is TGCGCCAGCAGCGCCAATGGGGGCACTAACTATGGCTACACCTTC. Translation gives CASSANGGTNYGYTF. The chain recombines TRBV5-1 with TRBJ1-2, with a tentative D call TRBD1 (6 bases). V shed 4 bases and J shed 0 bases, with 13 bases lying between them. The CDR3 is 15 residues long. Germline V gene sequence: CDR1 SGHRS, CDR2 YFSETQ.